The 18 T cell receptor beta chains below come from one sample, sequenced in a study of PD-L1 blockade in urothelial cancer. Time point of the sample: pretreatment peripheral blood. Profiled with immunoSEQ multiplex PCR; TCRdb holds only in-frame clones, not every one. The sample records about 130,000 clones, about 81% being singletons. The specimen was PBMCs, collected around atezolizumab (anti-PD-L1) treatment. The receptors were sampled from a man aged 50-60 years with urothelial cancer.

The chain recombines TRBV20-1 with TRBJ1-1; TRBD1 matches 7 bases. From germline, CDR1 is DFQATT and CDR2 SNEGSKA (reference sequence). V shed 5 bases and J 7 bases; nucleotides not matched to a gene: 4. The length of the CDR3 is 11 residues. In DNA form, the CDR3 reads TGCAGTGCTTACCGACAGGGTGAAGCTTTCTTT. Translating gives CSAYRQGEAFF.

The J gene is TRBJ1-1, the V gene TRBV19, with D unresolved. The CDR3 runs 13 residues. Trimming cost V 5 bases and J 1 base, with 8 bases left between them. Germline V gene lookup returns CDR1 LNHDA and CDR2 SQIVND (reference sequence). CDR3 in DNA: TGTGCCAGTAGTGTTATAGCGAACACTGAAGCTTTCTTT. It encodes CASSVIANTEAFF.

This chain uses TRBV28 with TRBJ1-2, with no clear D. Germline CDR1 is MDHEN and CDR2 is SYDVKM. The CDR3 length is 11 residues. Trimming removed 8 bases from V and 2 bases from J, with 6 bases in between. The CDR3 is CASELNYGYTF. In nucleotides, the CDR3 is TGTGCCAGCGAACTCAACTATGGCTACACCTTC.

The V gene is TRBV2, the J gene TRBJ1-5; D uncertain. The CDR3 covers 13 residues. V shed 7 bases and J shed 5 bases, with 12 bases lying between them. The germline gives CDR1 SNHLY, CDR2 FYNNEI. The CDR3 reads CASKLDGDQPQHF. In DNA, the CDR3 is TGTGCCAGCAAACTGGACGGGGATCAGCCCCAGCATTTT.

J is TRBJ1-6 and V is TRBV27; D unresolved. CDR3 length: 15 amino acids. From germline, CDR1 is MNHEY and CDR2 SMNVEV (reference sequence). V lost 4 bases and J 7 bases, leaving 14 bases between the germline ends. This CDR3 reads CASSSTGVWNSPLHF. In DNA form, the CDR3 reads TGTGCCAGCAGTTCGACGGGTGTTTGGAATTCACCCCTCCACTTT.

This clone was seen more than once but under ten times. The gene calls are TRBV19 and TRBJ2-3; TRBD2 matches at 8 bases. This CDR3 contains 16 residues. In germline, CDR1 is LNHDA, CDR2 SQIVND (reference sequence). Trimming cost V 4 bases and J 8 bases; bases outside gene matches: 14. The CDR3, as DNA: TGTGCCAGTAGTACCAACCTACTAGCGGCACTGGGTACGCAGTATTTT. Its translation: CASSTNLLAALGTQYF. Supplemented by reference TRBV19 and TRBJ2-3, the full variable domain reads DGGITQSPKYLFRKEGQNVTLSCEQNLNHDAMYWYRQDPGQGLRLIYYSQIVNDFQKGDIAEGYSVSREKKESFPLTVTSAQKNPTAFYLCASSTNLLAALGTQYFGPGTRLTVL.

The CDR3 DNA is TGTGCCAGCAGTCAACAGGGGATAAGTCAGCCCCAGCATTTT. It encodes CASSQQGISQPQHF. The chain recombines TRBV7-9 with TRBJ1-5; 7 bases line up with TRBD1. Looked up from germline, CDR1 is SEHNR and CDR2 is FQNEAQ (reference sequence). The CDR3 extends over 14 amino acids. Losses at the gene ends were 6 bases for V and 6 bases for J; bases not matched to a gene: 8.

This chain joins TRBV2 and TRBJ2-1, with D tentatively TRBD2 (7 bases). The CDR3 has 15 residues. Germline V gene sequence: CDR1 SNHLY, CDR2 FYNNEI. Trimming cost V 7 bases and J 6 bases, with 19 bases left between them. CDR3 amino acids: CASTLGGGRSNEQFF. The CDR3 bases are TGTGCCAGCACGCTTGGGGGCGGGAGAAGCAATGAGCAGTTCTTC.

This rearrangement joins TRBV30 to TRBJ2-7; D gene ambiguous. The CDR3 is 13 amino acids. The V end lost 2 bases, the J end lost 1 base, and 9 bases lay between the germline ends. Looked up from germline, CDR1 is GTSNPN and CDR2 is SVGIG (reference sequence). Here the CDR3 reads CAWSRDMSYEQYF. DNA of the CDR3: TGTGCCTGGAGTCGAGATATGTCCTACGAGCAGTACTTC.

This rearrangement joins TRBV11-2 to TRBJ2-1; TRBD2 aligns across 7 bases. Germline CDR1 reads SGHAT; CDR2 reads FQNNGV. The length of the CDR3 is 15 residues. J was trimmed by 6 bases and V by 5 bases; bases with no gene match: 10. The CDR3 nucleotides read TGTGCCAGCAGCGGATTGCGGAGGGAGGGCAATGAGCAGTTCTTC. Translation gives CASSGLRREGNEQFF.

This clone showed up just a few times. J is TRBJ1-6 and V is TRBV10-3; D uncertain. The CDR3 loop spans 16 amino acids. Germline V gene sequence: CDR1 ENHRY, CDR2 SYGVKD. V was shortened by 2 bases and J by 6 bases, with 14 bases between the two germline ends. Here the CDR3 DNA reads TGTGCCATCAGTGAGGAAAGAACAGCCGCTAATTCACCCCTCCACTTT. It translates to CAISEERTAANSPLHF.

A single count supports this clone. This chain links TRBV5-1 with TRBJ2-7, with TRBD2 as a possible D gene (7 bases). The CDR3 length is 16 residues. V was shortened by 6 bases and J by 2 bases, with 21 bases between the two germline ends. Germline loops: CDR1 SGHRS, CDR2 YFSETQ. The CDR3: CASTRIGGGKTYEQYF. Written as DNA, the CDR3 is TGCGCCAGCACAAGAATAGGGGGAGGGAAGACCTACGAGCAGTACTTC.

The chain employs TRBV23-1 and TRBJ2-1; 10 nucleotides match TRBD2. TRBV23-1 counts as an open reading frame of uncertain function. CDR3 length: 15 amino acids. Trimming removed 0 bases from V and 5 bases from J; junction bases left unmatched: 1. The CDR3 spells CASSQSAGGNNEQFF. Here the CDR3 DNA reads TGCGCCAGCAGTCAATCAGCGGGGGGGAACAATGAGCAGTTCTTC.

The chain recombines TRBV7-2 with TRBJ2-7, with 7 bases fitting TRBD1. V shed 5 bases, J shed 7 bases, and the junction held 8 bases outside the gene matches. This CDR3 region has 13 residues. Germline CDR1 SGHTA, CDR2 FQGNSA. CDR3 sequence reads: CASSARQGGEQYF. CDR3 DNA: TGTGCCAGCAGCGCCCGACAGGGCGGAGAGCAGTACTTC.

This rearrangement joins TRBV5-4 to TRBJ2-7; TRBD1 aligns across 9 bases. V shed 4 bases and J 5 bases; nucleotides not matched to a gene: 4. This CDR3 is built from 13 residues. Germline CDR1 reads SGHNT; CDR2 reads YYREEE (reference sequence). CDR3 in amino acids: CASSLTGGNEQYF. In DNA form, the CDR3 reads TGTGCCAGCAGCCTTACAGGGGGCAACGAGCAGTACTTC.

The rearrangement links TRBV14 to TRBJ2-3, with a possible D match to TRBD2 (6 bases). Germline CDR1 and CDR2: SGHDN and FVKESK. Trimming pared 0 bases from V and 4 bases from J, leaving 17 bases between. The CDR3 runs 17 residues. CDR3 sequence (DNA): TGTGCCAGCAGCCAAGATTATGAGGGAGGAGGCGCAGATACGCAGTATTTT. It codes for CASSQDYEGGGADTQYF.

CDR3 region: CASSPGLETQYF. The CDR3 nucleotides are TGTGCCAGCTCACCGGGACTGGAGACCCAGTACTTC. The V gene is TRBV18, the J gene TRBJ2-5; D is possibly TRBD2 (6 bases). Per the germline V gene, CDR1 is KGHSH and CDR2 is LQKENI. The CDR3 is made up of 12 amino acids. The V gene lost 3 bases and the J gene lost 5 bases, with 7 bases spanning the gap.

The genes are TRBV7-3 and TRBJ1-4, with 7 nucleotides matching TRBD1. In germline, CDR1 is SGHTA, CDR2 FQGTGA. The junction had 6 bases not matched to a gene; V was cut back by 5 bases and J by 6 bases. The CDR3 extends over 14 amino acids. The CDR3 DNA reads TGTGCCAGCAGCGCTAACAGGGGAGATGAAAAACTGTTTTTT. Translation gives CASSANRGDEKLFF.